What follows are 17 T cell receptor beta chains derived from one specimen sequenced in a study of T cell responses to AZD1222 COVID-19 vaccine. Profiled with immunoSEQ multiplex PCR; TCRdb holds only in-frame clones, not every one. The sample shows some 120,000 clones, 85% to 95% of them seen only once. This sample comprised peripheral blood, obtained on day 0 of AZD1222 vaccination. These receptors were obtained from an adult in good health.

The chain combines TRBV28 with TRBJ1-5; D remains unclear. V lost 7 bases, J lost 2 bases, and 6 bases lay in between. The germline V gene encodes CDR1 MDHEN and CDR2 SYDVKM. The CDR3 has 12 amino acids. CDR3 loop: CASTHRNQPQHF. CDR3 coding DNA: TGTGCCAGCACACATCGCAATCAGCCCCAGCATTTT.

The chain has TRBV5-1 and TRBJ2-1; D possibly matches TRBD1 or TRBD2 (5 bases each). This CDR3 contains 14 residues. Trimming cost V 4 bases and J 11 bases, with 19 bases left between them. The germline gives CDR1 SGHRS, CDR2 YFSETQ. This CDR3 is CASSRDGLFNQQFF. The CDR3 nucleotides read TGCGCCAGCAGCAGGGACGGGCTCTTTAATCAGCAGTTCTTC.

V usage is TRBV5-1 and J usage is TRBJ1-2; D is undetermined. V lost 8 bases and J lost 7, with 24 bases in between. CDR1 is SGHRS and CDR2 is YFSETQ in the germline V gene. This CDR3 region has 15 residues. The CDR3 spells CASTEGGSLTIGYTF. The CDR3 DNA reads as TGCGCCAGTACGGAAGGTGGCTCCCTGACTATTGGCTACACCTTC.

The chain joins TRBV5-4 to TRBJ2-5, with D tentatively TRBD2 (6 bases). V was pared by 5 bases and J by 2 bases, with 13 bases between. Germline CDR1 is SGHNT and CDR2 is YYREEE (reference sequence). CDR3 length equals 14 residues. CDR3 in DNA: TGTGCCAGCAGTTTTCCGGGACTTCAAGAGACCCAGTACTTC. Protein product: CASSFPGLQETQYF. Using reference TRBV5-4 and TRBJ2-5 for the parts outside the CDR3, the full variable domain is ETGVTQSPTHLIKTRGQQVTLRCSSQSGHNTVSWYQQALGQGPQFIFQYYREEENGRGNFPPRFSGLQFPNYSSELNVNALELDDSALYLCASSFPGLQETQYFGPGTRLLVL.

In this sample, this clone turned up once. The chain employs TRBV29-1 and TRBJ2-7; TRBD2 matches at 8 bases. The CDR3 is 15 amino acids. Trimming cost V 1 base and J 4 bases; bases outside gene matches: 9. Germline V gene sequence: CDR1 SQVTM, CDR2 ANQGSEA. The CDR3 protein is CSVEVGGRLPYEQYF. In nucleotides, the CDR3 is TGCAGCGTTGAAGTTGGCGGGAGGCTCCCGTACGAGCAGTACTTC.

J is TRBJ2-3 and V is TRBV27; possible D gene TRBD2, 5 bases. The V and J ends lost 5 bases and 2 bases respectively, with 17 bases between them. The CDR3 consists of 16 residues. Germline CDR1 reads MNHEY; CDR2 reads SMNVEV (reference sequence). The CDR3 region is CASSAYSGGLTDTQYF. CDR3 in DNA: TGTGCCAGCAGTGCATACAGTGGAGGTCTCACAGATACGCAGTATTTT.

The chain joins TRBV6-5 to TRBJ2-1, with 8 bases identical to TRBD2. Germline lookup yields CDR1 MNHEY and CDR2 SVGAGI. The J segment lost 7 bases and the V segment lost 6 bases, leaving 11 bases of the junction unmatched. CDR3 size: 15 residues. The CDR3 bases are TGTGCCAGCAGCCTGACTAGCGCCGTCCTGAATGAGCAGTTCTTC. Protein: CASSLTSAVLNEQFF.

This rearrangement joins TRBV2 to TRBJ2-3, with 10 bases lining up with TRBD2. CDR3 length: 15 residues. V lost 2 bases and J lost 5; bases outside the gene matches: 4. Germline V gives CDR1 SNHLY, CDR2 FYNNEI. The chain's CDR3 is CASSETSGTKDTQYF. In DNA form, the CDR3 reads TGTGCCAGCAGTGAAACTAGCGGGACTAAAGATACGCAGTATTTT.

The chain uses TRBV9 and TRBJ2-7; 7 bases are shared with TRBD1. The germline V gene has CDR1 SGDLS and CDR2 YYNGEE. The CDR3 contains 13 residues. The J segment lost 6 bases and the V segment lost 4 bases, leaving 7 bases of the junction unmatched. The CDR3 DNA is TGTGCCAGCAGCTTAGCTGACAGGGTCGAGCAGTACTTC. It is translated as CASSLADRVEQYF.

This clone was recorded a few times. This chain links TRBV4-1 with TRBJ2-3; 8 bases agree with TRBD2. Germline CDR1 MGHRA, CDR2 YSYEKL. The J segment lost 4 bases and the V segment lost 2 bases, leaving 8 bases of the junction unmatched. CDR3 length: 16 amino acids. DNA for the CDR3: TGCGCCAGCAGCCAACCGGGACTAGAGGTAGCAGATACGCAGTATTTT. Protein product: CASSQPGLEVADTQYF.

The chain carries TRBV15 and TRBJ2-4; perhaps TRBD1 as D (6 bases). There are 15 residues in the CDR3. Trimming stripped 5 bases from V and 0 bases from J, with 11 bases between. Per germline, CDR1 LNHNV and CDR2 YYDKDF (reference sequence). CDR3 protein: CATSAPGEAKNIQYF. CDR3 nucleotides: TGTGCCACCAGCGCGCCAGGGGAAGCCAAAAACATTCAGTACTTC.

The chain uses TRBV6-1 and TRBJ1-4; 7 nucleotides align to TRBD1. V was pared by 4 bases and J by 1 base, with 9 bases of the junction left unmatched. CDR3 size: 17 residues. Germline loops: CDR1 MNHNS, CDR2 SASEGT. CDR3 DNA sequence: TGTGCCAGCAGTGCTTTCCGGGACAGTAGAACTAATGAAAAACTGTTTTTT. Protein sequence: CASSAFRDSRTNEKLFF.

CDR3 bases: TGTGCCAGCAGCTTAGATTATCGGGACAGAGGAAACTATGGCTACACCTTC. Translated, it gives CASSLDYRDRGNYGYTF. This chain links TRBV11-2 with TRBJ1-2; 7 bases are shared with TRBD1. V gave up 0 bases and J gave up 2 bases; unmatched junction bases: 9. Germline V gene lookup returns CDR1 SGHAT and CDR2 FQNNGV. The CDR3 spans 17 residues.

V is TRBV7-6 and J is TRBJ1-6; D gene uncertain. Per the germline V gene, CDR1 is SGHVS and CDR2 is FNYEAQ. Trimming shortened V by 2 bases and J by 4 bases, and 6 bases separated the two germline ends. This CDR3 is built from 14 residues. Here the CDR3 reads CASSLNPYNSPLHF. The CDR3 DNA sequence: TGTGCCAGCAGCTTAAACCCTTATAATTCACCCCTCCACTTT.

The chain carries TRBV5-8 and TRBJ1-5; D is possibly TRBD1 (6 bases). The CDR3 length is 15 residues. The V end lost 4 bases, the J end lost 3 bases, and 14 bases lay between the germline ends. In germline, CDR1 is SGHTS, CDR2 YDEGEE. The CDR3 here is CASSLSAGANQPQHF. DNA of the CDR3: TGTGCCAGCAGCCTTTCGGCGGGGGCCAATCAGCCCCAGCATTTT.

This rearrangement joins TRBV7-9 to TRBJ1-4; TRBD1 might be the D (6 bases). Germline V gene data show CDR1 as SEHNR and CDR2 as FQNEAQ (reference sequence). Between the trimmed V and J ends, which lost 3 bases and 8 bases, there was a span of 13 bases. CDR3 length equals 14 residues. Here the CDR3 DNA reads TGTGCCAGCAGCTTTACTTCGGACAGAGAAAAACTGTTTTTT. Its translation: CASSFTSDREKLFF.

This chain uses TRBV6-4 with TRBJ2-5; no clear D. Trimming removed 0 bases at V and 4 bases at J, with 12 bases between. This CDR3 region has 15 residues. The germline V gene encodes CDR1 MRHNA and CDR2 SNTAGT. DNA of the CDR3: TGTGCCAGCAGTGACTCGAATTTAGGGTCAGAGACCCAGTACTTC. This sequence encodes CASSDSNLGSETQYF.